The rows below give T cell receptor beta chains drawn from one sample of a study of blood T cell repertoires in COVID-19. Sequenced by immunoSEQ multiplex PCR; TCRdb stores in-frame clones only, minus some. The sample consists of about 220,000 clones, approximately 85% of them appearing once. What was sequenced was peripheral blood. The receptors derive from a woman in her 70s with COVID-19, enrolled during active disease. CDR3s include the opening cysteine and the closing phenylalanine or tryptophan. Each record gives: J gene, D gene, clone size, V gene, CDR3 DNA, CDR3 protein. The D gene is left open where the match is weak. The size of a clone is reported for some rows only, either as once, few or many, or as a class for expanded clones.

TRBJ2-5 | TRBD2 | . | TRBV11-2 | TGTGCCAGCAGCGTCGGGAGTAGCGGGGGCCAAGAGACCCAGTACTTC | CASSVGSSGGQETQYF
TRBJ1-2 | . | . | TRBV29-1 | TGCAGCGTTGACGTAGACAGCCTAGGGTATGGCTACACCTTC | CSVDVDSLGYGYTF
TRBJ1-2 | . | . | TRBV6-6 | TGTGCCAGCAGTTACTCGGTCGACAGACATTATGGCTACACCTTC | CASSYSVDRHYGYTF
TRBJ1-2 | . | many | TRBV19 | TGTGCCAGTAGTGAACAGGGAACTGGCTACACCTTC | CASSEQGTGYTF
TRBJ2-6 | . | . | TRBV11-3 | TGTGCCAGCAGCCAAGGGGGGGCCGGGGCCAACGTCCTGACTTTC | CASSQGGAGANVLTF
TRBJ2-3 | . | once | TRBV5-4 | TGTGCCAGCAGCAAAGGATCCGGCGCGGCCCGGACAGATACGCAGTATTTT | CASSKGSGAARTDTQYF
TRBJ1-2 | TRBD1 | . | TRBV5-6 | TGTGCCAGCAGCTCTCCGGGACAGAGCTATGGCTACACCTTC | CASSSPGQSYGYTF
TRBJ1-2 | TRBD1 | few | TRBV5-1 | TGCGCCAGCAGCTTGGGGACAGGGAACTATGGCTACACCTTC | CASSLGTGNYGYTF
TRBJ1-1 | . | . | TRBV3-1/TRBV3-2 | TGTGCCAGCAGCCAAGATCACCGGAGATTGAACACTGAAGCTTTCTTT | CASSQDHRRLNTEAFF
TRBJ2-5 | . | . | TRBV6-2/TRBV6-3 | TGTGCCAGCAGTTACGATATCCGGGGTGAAACAGATCAAGAGACCCAGTACTTC | CASSYDIRGETDQETQYF
TRBJ2-5 | TRBD1 | . | TRBV28 | TGTGCCAGCAGTCAGGGTGACAGGGTTGAGACCCAGTACTTC | CASSQGDRVETQYF
TRBJ2-5 | TRBD1 | . | TRBV24-1 | TGTGCCACCAGTGACTACCTCGACAGGGCAACCAACCAAGAGACCCAGTACTTC | CATSDYLDRATNQETQYF
TRBJ2-7 | TRBD1 | . | TRBV6-2/TRBV6-3 | TGTGCCAGCAGCCCCGAGGGGGCTTTCTCCTACGAGCAGTACTTC | CASSPEGAFSYEQYF
TRBJ2-3 | . | . | TRBV21-1 | TGTGCCAGCCTTGGACTCCCAGGACCAGATACGCAGTATTTT | CASLGLPGPDTQYF
TRBJ2-1 | TRBD2 | . | TRBV7-9 | TGTGCCAGCAGCTACACAGCGGGGGGGCTCTCCTACAATGAGCAGTTCTTC | CASSYTAGGLSYNEQFF
TRBJ2-2 | TRBD2 | . | TRBV5-1 | TGCGCCAGCAGCCGAGGGGGGACTAGCGGGAGGTACACCGGGGAGCTGTTTTTT | CASSRGGTSGRYTGELFF